These T cell receptor beta chains were read from a single sample in a study of human T cells and chemical hapten exposure. TCRdb processed the 5' RACE reads anew with MiXCR; each CDR3 protein has one entry. The repertoire holds tens of thousands of distinct CDR3 sequences, about 8% seen once, with 2% to 2.5% in the top ten. The receptors originated from a male donor in good health. Both conserved end residues are trimmed from each CDR3. A D gene is named only where the DNA matches it firmly.

d_call v_call cdr3_aa
NA TRBV4-1 ASSQKAQDTDTQY
NA TRBV5-1 ASSFLPDGYEQY
NA TRBV12-3/TRBV12-4 ASTTGARSLETQY
NA TRBV25-1 ASSPGRSWNYGYT
TRBD1 TRBV16 ASSQYATGPNEKLF
NA TRBV7-9 ASSFRGSNEKLF
NA TRBV5-1 ASSLRLGGGTDTQY
NA TRBV11-2 ASSSAMNQPQH
NA TRBV7-8 ASSLGDPVTEAF
NA TRBV29-1 SVEVRARNTEAF
NA TRBV9 ASSVARATDTQY
NA TRBV12-3/TRBV12-4 ASSWAGQEAKNIQY